This is a list of T cell receptor beta chains from one sample in a study of CD8+ T cells in alopecia areata. Method: immunoSEQ multiplex PCR; TCRdb's copy keeps in-frame clones and lacks some. The sample carries 120,000 or so clones, 35% to 45% recorded once. The sequencing input was CD4+ T cells sorted from blood. The receptors originated from a human donor with alopecia areata. The CDR3 runs from the conserved cysteine through the conserved F or W.

v_call,cdr3_aa
TRBV30,CAWSYVLAGLYNEQFF
TRBV28,CASSRPGREETQYF
TRBV5-1,CASSFSELAGADTQYF
TRBV7-9,CASSVWGAEAYGYTF
TRBV30,CAWRATGGTEAFF
TRBV29-1,CSVEQHTTNYGYTF
TRBV11-2,CASSSGPGLSYEQYF
TRBV9,CASSVEAGVSYEQYF
TRBV7-3,CASSVQTSADTQYF
TRBV4-2,CASSQATQGYEQYF
TRBV28,CASSFMGRGQETQYF
TRBV5-1,CASSFGKQETQYF
TRBV6-6,CASGENYEQYF
TRBV9,CASSERTDPTGELFF
TRBV29-1,CSVVGQTYEQYF
TRBV19,CASSISSKGTYEQYF
TRBV5-1,CASSPGGSSTDTQYF
TRBV19,CASSIRLERGEQFF
TRBV7-2,CASSSWGANTGELFF
TRBV28,CASTTKGYEQYF
TRBV28,CASSTTTVQQYF
TRBV29-1,CSARTDGSNYGYTF
TRBV2,CARTGTVTDTQYF
TRBV5-1,CASSLRGETQYF
TRBV6-5,CASSHLPDSEAFF
TRBV28,CASRSGSTEAFF
TRBV29-1,CSAGEPGLTPREQYF
TRBV6-6,CASSPNRDWPYGYTF
TRBV5-6,CASSLGQTQYF
TRBV29-1,CSVAKGFYEQYF
TRBV7-2,CASSNTAGGNEQFF
TRBV28,CASSSTQRIQYF
TRBV19,CASSGYPLETQYF
TRBV7-9,CASSSWTSGTSDTQYF
TRBV20-1,CSAREGSLQYF
TRBV19,CASSTRWTSGRALQETQYF
TRBV9,CASSAPPGDTQYF
TRBV29-1,CSDLGEFYEQYF
TRBV29-1,CSGGRGLGQPQHF
TRBV30,CAWSVLRGEKLFF
TRBV7-3,CASSLSAHTDTQYF
TRBV29-1,CSVATGLGGTEAFF
TRBV5-4,CASSSLEYNEQFF
TRBV29-1,CSFTTGTSANEQFF
TRBV5-1,CASSSRTESSYEQYF
TRBV29-1,CSVDQSTGPNEQYF
TRBV6-5,CATGPGDEQYF
TRBV25-1,CASSEYGETQYF